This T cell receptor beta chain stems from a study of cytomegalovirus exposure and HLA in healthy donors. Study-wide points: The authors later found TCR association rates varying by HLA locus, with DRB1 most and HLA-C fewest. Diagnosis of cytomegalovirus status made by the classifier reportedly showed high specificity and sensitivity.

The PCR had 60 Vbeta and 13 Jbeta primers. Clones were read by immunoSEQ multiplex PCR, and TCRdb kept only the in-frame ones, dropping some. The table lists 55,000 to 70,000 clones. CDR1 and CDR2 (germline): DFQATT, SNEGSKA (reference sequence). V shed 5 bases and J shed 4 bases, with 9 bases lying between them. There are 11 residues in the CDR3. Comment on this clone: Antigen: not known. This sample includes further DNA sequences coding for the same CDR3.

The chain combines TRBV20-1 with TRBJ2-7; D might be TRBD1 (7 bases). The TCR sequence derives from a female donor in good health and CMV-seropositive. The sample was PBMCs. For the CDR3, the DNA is TGCAGTGCTTCAGGGGGGTACGAGCAGTACTTC. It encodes CSASGGYEQYF.